This TCR beta chain was documented in a study of T cells in Graves' hyperthyroidism and ophthalmopathy. Points from the study as a whole: A median about 6.2 months before onset, the model predicted ophthalmopathy.

Germline loops: CDR1 LGHDT, CDR2 YNNKEL (reference sequence). This CDR3 is built from 17 residues. V lost 0 bases and J 5 bases, leaving 18 bases between the germline ends. This clonotype was seen repeatedly, ten times or more. Its specificity is unknown. Amplified regions were TCR beta CDR3 sequences from RNA transcripts. Carried out on the TCR CDR3, a first-round RT-PCR used the HTBI primer set. TCRdb called the multiplex PCR reads again in MiXCR, with one record for every CDR3 protein. The sample gives 350,000 to 450,000 distinct CDR3 sequences, about an eighth of which show up once; around 27% is in the top ten. Lactation, pregnancy, other autoimmune disease or uncontrolled infection led to exclusion of patients.

The receptor comes from a man in his fifties or sixties with Graves' ophthalmopathy. V gene TRBV3-1 combines with J gene TRBJ2-3; tentatively, D is TRBD1 or TRBD2 (5 bases each). The sequencing input was blood. In DNA, the CDR3 is TGTGCCAGCAGCCAAGATTATCCGGGGCAGACGGTAGATACGCAGTATTTT. Amino acid sequence: CASSQDYPGQTVDTQYF.